A single sample is the source of the 8 T cell receptor beta chains below, sequenced in a study of blood T cell repertoires in COVID-19. Method: immunoSEQ multiplex PCR; TCRdb's copy keeps in-frame clones and lacks some. Among under 200,000 clones, roughly 85% were seen once, and the ten largest hold under 25%. Specimen: peripheral blood. The source is a man aged 55 to 70 with active or convalescent COVID-19.

This clone has a single count. V usage is TRBV7-8 and J usage is TRBJ2-1; 8 bases fit TRBD2. The CDR3 spans 16 residues. The germline gives CDR1 SGHVS, CDR2 FQNEAQ. V was pared by 2 bases and J by 0 bases, with 3 bases of the junction left unmatched. The CDR3 DNA follows: TGTGCCAGCAGCTTATTGCGGGGGGACTCCTACAATGAGCAGTTCTTC. Its translation: CASSLLRGDSYNEQFF.

This chain joins TRBV5-1 and TRBJ1-1; maybe TRBD1 (6 bases). V lost 2 bases, J lost 1 base, and 9 bases lay in between. The CDR3 is 14 amino acids. The V gene's germline CDR1 is SGHRS and CDR2 YFSETQ. The CDR3 DNA reads TGCGCCAGCAGCTTAGACAGGACGAACACTGAAGCTTTCTTT. Its protein is CASSLDRTNTEAFF.

The count of this clone is one. This sequence joins TRBV5-1 and TRBJ2-5; TRBD2 matches 7 bases. V gave up 4 bases and J gave up 4 bases; unmatched junction bases: 10. The CDR3 runs to 15 residues. From germline, CDR1 is SGHRS and CDR2 YFSETQ. CDR3 sequence reads: CASSPAGGMGETQYF. The CDR3 DNA is TGCGCCAGCAGCCCCGCCGGGGGGATGGGAGAGACCCAGTACTTC.

The chain uses TRBV27 and TRBJ2-3; tentative D call: TRBD2 (7 bases). Trimming took 5 bases from V and 4 from J, leaving 16 bases between them. The germline V gene has CDR1 MNHEY and CDR2 SMNVEV (reference sequence). The CDR3 runs to 15 residues. CDR3 residues: CASSPRGGGSDTQYF. In DNA, the CDR3 is TGTGCCAGCAGTCCCCGGGGAGGGGGGTCAGATACGCAGTATTTT.

In DNA, the CDR3 is TGTGCCAGCAGCCAGCTTCTAGCGGGGACCCAAGAGACCCAGTACTTC. This codes for CASSQLLAGTQETQYF. V gene TRBV14 combines with J gene TRBJ2-5; 9 bases line up with TRBD2. J lost 1 base, V lost 3 bases, and 6 bases had no gene match. The CDR3 extends over 16 amino acids. Germline CDR1 is SGHDN and CDR2 is FVKESK.

V and J are TRBV9 and TRBJ2-5; 8 bases match TRBD2. After removal of 4 bases from V and 3 bases from J, the junction contained 8 bases not matched to a gene. CDR3 length equals 15 residues. Germline CDR1 is SGDLS and CDR2 is YYNGEE. The CDR3 region is CASSPPGLGEETQYF. CDR3 coding DNA: TGTGCCAGCAGCCCGCCGGGACTAGGCGAAGAGACCCAGTACTTC.

The chain links TRBV7-8 to TRBJ1-4; D perhaps matches TRBD1 (6 bases). Per germline, CDR1 SGHVS and CDR2 FQNEAQ. The CDR3 extends over 17 amino acids. V was clipped by 5 bases and J by 4 bases, with 20 bases between them. CDR3 DNA: TGTGCCAGCAGCCCAAGTAGACGGACAGCCTATAATGAAAAACTGTTTTTT. Its protein is CASSPSRRTAYNEKLFF.

The chain links TRBV7-9 to TRBJ1-1; D is unresolved. The CDR3 length is 15 residues. Trimming took 4 bases from V and 2 from J, leaving 14 bases between them. The germline gives CDR1 SEHNR, CDR2 FQNEAQ (reference sequence). The CDR3 spells CASSSRVGLNTEAFF. CDR3 nucleotides: TGTGCCAGCAGCTCCCGCGTGGGCCTTAACACTGAAGCTTTCTTT. The whole variable domain, filled in from reference TRBV7-9 and TRBJ1-1, reads DTGVSQNPRHKITKRGQNVTFRCDPISEHNRLYWYRQTLGQGPEFLTYFQNEAQLEKSRLLSDRFSAERPKGSFSTLEIQRTEQGDSAMYLCASSSRVGLNTEAFFGQGTRLTVV.